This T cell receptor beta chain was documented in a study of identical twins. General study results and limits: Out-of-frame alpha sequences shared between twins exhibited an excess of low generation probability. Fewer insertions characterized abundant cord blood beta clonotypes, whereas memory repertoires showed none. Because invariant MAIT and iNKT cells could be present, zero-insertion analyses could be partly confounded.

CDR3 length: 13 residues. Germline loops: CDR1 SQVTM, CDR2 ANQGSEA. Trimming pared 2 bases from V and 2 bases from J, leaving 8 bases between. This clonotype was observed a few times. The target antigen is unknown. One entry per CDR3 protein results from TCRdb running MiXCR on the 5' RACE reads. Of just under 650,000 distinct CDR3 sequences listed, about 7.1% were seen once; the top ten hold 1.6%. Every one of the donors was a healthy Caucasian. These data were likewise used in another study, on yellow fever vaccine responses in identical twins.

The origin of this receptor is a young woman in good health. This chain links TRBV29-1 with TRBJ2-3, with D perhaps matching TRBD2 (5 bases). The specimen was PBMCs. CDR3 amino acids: CSVEYSVTDTQYF. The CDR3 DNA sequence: TGCAGCGTTGAATATAGCGTCACAGATACGCAGTATTTT.